Each of the 8 T cell receptor beta chains below was sequenced from the same sample in a study of blood T cell repertoires in COVID-19. TCRdb's copy holds only in-frame clones and misses some; the assay was immunoSEQ multiplex PCR. The data show about 250,000 clones, around 82% seen once. The specimen sequenced was peripheral blood. These receptors came from a man aged 50 or older with active or convalescent COVID-19.

The rearrangement links TRBV6-5 to TRBJ2-7; TRBD1 is a possible D gene (5 bases). This CDR3 is built from 15 residues. The germline V and J ends were trimmed by 2 bases and 0 bases, with 11 bases remaining between them. The germline V gene encodes CDR1 MNHEY and CDR2 SVGAGI. The chain's CDR3 is CASSYAQGSSYEQYF. The CDR3 nucleotides are TGTGCCAGCAGTTACGCCCAGGGCAGCTCCTACGAGCAGTACTTC.

The chain links TRBV5-1 to TRBJ2-3, with D possibly TRBD1 on 6 matching bases. The CDR3 is made up of 14 amino acids. In germline, CDR1 is SGHRS, CDR2 YFSETQ. V lost 3 bases and J 2 bases, leaving 10 bases between the germline ends. CDR3 DNA sequence: TGCGCCAGCAGCTGGTCAGGGGACACAGATACGCAGTATTTT. This sequence encodes CASSWSGDTDTQYF.

In its sample, this clone was seen once. The chain recombines TRBV5-1 with TRBJ1-6; 7 nucleotides line up with TRBD1. V gave up 5 bases and J gave up 14 bases; unmatched junction bases: 13. The V gene's germline CDR1 is SGHRS and CDR2 YFSETQ. This CDR3 region has 14 residues. The CDR3 spells CASSQVQGVRSLHF. As DNA, the CDR3 is TGCGCCAGCAGTCAGGTGCAGGGGGTGCGATCCCTCCACTTT.

This clone was seen only once. The V gene is TRBV5-6, the J gene TRBJ1-1; 11 bases line up with TRBD1. This CDR3 contains 15 residues. Per germline, CDR1 SGHDT and CDR2 YYEEEE. V was pared by 2 bases and J by 7 bases, with 7 bases of the junction left unmatched. The CDR3, as DNA: TGTGCCAGCAGCTTTGCTCGGACAGGGGGCAGTGAAGCTTTCTTT. It yields the protein CASSFARTGGSEAFF.

This chain uses TRBV15 with TRBJ1-6, with D perhaps matching TRBD1 (6 bases). Looked up from germline, CDR1 is LNHNV and CDR2 is YYDKDF (reference sequence). CDR3 length: 15 residues. V dropped 2 bases and J dropped 7 bases, with 12 bases sitting between them. CDR3 loop: CATSRLGADNSPLHF. For the CDR3, the DNA is TGTGCCACCAGCAGACTGGGGGCAGACAATTCACCCCTCCACTTT. Together with reference TRBV15 and TRBJ1-6, the CDR3 gives the full variable domain: DAMVIQNPRYQVTQFGKPVTLSCSQTLNHNVMYWYQQKSSQAPKLLFHYYDKDFNNEADTPDNFQSRRPNTSFCFLDIRSPGLGDTAMYLCATSRLGADNSPLHFGNGTRLTVT.

Only a few counts were recorded for this clone. CDR3 DNA sequence: TGTGCCAGCCCTAGACAGTCGAATTCACCCCTCCACTTT. It yields the protein CASPRQSNSPLHF. The chain joins TRBV6-4 to TRBJ1-6, with a tentative D call TRBD1 (5 bases). Germline V gives CDR1 MRHNA, CDR2 SNTAGT. V gave up 8 bases and J gave up 7 bases, with 12 bases separating them. The CDR3 totals 13 residues.

This clone was found once. The chain has TRBV9 and TRBJ2-7, with D perhaps TRBD2 (5 bases). Trimming pared 6 bases from V and 5 bases from J, leaving 9 bases between. Germline values: CDR1 SGDLS, CDR2 YYNGEE. There are 11 residues in the CDR3. The CDR3 sequence: CASNMEDEQYF. The CDR3 bases are TGTGCCAGCAATATGGAGGACGAGCAGTACTTC.

The V gene is TRBV4-2, the J gene TRBJ1-6; the D is unclear. Germline-derived CDR1 and CDR2 are LGHNA and YNFKEQ. The CDR3 has 19 residues. Deletions cut 1 base from V and 7 bases from J, with 23 bases between. For the CDR3, the DNA is TGTGCCAGCAGCCAAGTTCAAAGAGGGTTGGCCTTCGGAAATTCACCCCTCCACTTT. It encodes CASSQVQRGLAFGNSPLHF.